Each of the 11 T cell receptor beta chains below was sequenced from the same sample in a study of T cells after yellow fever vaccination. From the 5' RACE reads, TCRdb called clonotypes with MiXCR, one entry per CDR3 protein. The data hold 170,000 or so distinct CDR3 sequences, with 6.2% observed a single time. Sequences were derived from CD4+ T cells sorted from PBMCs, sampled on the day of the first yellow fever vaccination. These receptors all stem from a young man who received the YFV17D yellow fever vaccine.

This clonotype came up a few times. CDR3 amino acids: CASSFQGAKDTQYF. CDR3 DNA: TGTGCCAGCAGTTTCCAGGGGGCGAAAGATACGCAGTATTTT. The V gene is TRBV6-5, the J gene TRBJ2-3, with 8 bases matching TRBD1. J lost 5 bases, V lost 4 bases, and 5 bases had no gene match. Germline CDR1 is MNHEY and CDR2 is SVGAGI. CDR3 length: 14 residues.

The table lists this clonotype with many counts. The CDR3 here is CASSAPGNTIYF. DNA of the CDR3: TGTGCCAGCAGTGCCCCGGGCAACACCATATATTTT. The J gene is TRBJ1-3, the V gene TRBV12-3 or TRBV12-4; D is undetermined. This CDR3 comprises 12 residues. The V gene lost 5 bases and the J gene lost 7 bases, with 9 bases spanning the gap.

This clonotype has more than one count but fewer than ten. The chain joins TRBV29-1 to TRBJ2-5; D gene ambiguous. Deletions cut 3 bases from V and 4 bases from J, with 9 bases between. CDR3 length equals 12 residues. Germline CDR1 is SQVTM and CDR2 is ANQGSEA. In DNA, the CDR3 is TGCAGCGTTGACCGGCTCGGAGAGACCCAGTACTTC. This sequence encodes CSVDRLGETQYF.

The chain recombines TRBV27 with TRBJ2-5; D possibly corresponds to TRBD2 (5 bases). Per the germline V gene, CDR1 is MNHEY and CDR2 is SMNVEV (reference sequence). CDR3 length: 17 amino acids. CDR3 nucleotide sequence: TGTACCTGCAGTTTTTCGGGATTTGTTTTTGCGGGAGAGACCCAGTACTTC. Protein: CTCSFSGFVFAGETQYF.

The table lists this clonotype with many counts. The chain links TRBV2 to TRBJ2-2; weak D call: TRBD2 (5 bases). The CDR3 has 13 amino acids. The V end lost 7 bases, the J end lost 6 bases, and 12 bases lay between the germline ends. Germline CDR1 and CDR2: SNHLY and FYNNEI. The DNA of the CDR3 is TGTGCCAGCACTTCCACCGGGGCCGGGGAGCTGTTTTTT. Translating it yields CASTSTGAGELFF.

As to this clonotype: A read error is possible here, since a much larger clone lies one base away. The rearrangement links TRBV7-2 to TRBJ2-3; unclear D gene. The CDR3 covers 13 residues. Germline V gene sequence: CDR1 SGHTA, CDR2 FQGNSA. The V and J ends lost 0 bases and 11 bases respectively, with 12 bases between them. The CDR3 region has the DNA TGTGCCAGCAGCTTAGCGCCGGCGGTTGTGCAGTATTTT. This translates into CASSLAPAVVQYF.

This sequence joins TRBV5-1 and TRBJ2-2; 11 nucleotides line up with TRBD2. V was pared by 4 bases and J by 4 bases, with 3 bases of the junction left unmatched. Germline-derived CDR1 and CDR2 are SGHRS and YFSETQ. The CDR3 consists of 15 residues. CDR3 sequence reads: CASSETSGITGELFF. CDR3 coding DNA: TGCGCCAGCAGCGAGACTAGCGGGATCACCGGGGAGCTGTTTTTT.

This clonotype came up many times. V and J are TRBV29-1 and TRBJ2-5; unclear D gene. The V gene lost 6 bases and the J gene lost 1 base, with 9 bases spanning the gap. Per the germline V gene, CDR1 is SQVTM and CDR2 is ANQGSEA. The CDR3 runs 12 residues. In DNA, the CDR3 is TGCAGCGTGCGGACCCCCCAAGAGACCCAGTACTTC. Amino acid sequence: CSVRTPQETQYF.

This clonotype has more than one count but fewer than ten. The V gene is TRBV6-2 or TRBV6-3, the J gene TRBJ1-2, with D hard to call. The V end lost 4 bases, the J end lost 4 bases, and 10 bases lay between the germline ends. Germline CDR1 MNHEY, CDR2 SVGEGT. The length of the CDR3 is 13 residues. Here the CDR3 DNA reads TGTGCCAGCAGTTCAGGATGGAGCTATGGCTACACCTTC. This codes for CASSSGWSYGYTF.

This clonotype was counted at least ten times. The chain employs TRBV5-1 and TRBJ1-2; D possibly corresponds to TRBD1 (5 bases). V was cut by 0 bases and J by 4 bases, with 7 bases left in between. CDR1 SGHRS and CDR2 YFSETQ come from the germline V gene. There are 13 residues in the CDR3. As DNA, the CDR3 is TGCGCCAGCAGCTTGGGACAGAGCTATGGCTACACCTTC. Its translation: CASSLGQSYGYTF.

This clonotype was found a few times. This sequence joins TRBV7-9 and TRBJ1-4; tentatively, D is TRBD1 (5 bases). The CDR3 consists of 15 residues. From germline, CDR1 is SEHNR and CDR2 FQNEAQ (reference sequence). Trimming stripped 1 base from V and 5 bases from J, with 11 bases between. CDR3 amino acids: CASSLDGAVNEKLFF. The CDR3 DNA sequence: TGTGCCAGCAGCTTAGACGGGGCGGTAAATGAAAAACTGTTTTTT. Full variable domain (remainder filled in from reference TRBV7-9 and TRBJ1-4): DTGVSQNPRHKITKRGQNVTFRCDPISEHNRLYWYRQTLGQGPEFLTYFQNEAQLEKSRLLSDRFSAERPKGSFSTLEIQRTEQGDSAMYLCASSLDGAVNEKLFFGSGTQLSVL.